This T cell receptor (beta chain) was found in a study of T-cell reconstitution after alpha-beta-depleted transplantation in children. The library targeted TCRbeta and was prepared with unique molecular identifiers. TCRdb re-called the PCR reads through MiXCR, storing one row per CDR3 protein. The data contain about 500,000 distinct CDR3 sequences, about 31% of them singletons. This clonotype was detected a few times. From germline, CDR1 is LGHDT and CDR2 YNNKEL (reference sequence). The CDR3 runs to 14 residues. V was clipped by 1 base and J by 8 bases, with 14 bases between them. The chain recombines TRBV3-1 with TRBJ1-2; tentative D call: TRBD1 (6 bases). This TCR derives from a human donor who donated a stem cell graft to a child with aplastic anemia. Sequencing was performed on PBMCs from the stem cell graft donor, taken from the stem cell graft. CDR3 DNA: TGTGCCAGCAGCCAAGGAAACAGGGCGGCCGGCTACACCTTC. It translates to CASSQGNRAAGYTF.